A single sample gave rise to the 4 T cell receptor beta chains below, sequenced in a study of cytomegalovirus exposure and HLA in healthy donors. A multiplex PCR was run with 60 Vbeta primers and 13 Jbeta primers. This table comes from immunoSEQ multiplex PCR, and its TCRdb copy is limited to in-frame clones, with some not included. The repertoire holds 150,000 to 200,000 clones, with approximately 71% as singletons. Sequences were obtained from PBMCs. These receptors were taken from a girl aged 5 to 17 in good health and CMV-seronegative.

This CDR3 is CASSLSGYEDTQYF. The CDR3, as DNA: TGTGCCAGCAGCTTGTCGGGGTATGAAGATACGCAGTATTTT. The V and J genes are TRBV5-4 and TRBJ2-3; D is possibly TRBD2 (5 bases). This CDR3 spans 14 amino acids. The germline V gene encodes CDR1 SGHNT and CDR2 YYREEE (reference sequence). The V gene lost 1 base and the J gene lost 5 bases, with 11 bases spanning the gap.

The genes are TRBV27 and TRBJ2-5; unclear D gene. The CDR3 consists of 13 residues. V was clipped by 6 bases and J by 0 bases, with 8 bases between them. Per the germline V gene, CDR1 is MNHEY and CDR2 is SMNVEV (reference sequence). CDR3 amino acids: CASRTDNQETQYF. In DNA form, the CDR3 reads TGTGCCAGCAGAACTGACAACCAAGAGACCCAGTACTTC.

The chain recombines TRBV7-9 with TRBJ1-2; 11 nucleotides align to TRBD1. V dropped 3 bases and J dropped 8; count of bases not matched to a gene: 14. Looked up from germline, CDR1 is SEHNR and CDR2 is FQNEAQ (reference sequence). This CDR3 contains 17 residues. CDR3: CASSFPPGQGVREGYTF. CDR3 DNA: TGTGCCAGCAGCTTTCCCCCGGGACAGGGGGTGCGTGAAGGCTACACCTTC. Variable domain in full (rest from reference TRBV7-9 and TRBJ1-2): DTGVSQNPRHKITKRGQNVTFRCDPISEHNRLYWYRQTLGQGPEFLTYFQNEAQLEKSRLLSDRFSAERPKGSFSTLEIQRTEQGDSAMYLCASSFPPGQGVREGYTFGSGTRLTVV.

This clone was counted only a few times. V and J are TRBV7-9 and TRBJ2-5; 8 bases are a match to TRBD2. Germline assignment: CDR1 SEHNR and CDR2 FQNEAQ (reference sequence). The CDR3 is 16 amino acids. J lost 2 bases, V lost 3 bases, and 8 bases had no gene match. The CDR3 here is CASSLFSGGVQETQYF. The CDR3 nucleotides are TGTGCCAGCAGCTTGTTCAGCGGGGGTGTACAAGAGACCCAGTACTTC. The full variable domain, its missing parts supplied by reference TRBV7-9 and TRBJ2-5, is DTGVSQNPRHKITKRGQNVTFRCDPISEHNRLYWYRQTLGQGPEFLTYFQNEAQLEKSRLLSDRFSAERPKGSFSTLEIQRTEQGDSAMYLCASSLFSGGVQETQYFGPGTRLLVL.